Sequencing of this T cell receptor (beta chain) was carried out in a study of T cell responses to AZD1222 COVID-19 vaccine. Notes on the study in general: Only a handful of people who got AZD1222 tested seropositive at baseline. Elevations in Spike-specific TCR breadth and depth followed administration of two AZD1222 doses.

Comments on this clone: Antigen specificity is unknown.

Clones were sequenced by immunoSEQ multiplex PCR, and TCRdb holds only the in-frame ones, with some missing. Among around 100,000 clones listed, around 90% were seen once. Per the germline V gene, CDR1 is SGHNT and CDR2 is YENEEA. The CDR3 consists of 17 residues. V dropped 0 bases and J dropped 1 base, with 13 bases sitting between them. The sequence came from an adult in good health. This specimen consisted of peripheral blood, obtained on day 0 of AZD1222 vaccination. The V gene is TRBV11-3, the J gene TRBJ1-5; D unresolved. The CDR3 DNA reads as TGTGCCAGCAGCTTAGAACCCACGGCTATGAGCAATCAGCCCCAGCATTTT. This sequence encodes CASSLEPTAMSNQPQHF. The whole variable domain, remainder taken from reference TRBV11-3 and TRBJ1-5, is EAGVVQSPRYKIIEKKQPVAFWCNPISGHNTLYWYLQNLGQGPELLIRYENEEAVDDSQLPKDRFSAERLKGVDSTLKIQPAELGDSAVYLCASSLEPTAMSNQPQHFGDGTRLSIL.